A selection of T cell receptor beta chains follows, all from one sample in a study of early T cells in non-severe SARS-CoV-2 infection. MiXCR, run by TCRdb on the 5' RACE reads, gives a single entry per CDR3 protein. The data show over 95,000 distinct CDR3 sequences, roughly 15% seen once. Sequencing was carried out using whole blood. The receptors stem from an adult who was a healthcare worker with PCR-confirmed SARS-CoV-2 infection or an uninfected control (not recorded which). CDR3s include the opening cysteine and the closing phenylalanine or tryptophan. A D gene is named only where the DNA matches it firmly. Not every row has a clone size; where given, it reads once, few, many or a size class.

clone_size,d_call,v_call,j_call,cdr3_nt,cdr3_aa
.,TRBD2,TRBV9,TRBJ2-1,TGTGCCAGCACTGGGGGCGGGGGGCCCCTCAATGAGCAGTTCTTC,CASTGGGGPLNEQFF
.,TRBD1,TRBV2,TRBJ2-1,TGTGCCAGCAACCCCCAGGGGGACAAAGAGCAGTTCTTC,CASNPQGDKEQFF
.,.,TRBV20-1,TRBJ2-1,TGCAGTGCTAGCGGAAGGTCCGGATCGGGGGCCAATGAGCAGTTCTTC,CSASGRSGSGANEQFF
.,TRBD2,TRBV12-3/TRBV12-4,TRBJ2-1,TGTGCCAGCAGTTTACTCTGGACTAGCGGGGGAATTGAGCAGTTCTTC,CASSLLWTSGGIEQFF
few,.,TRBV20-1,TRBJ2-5,TGCAGTGCTAGAGACGAGGCGTCCAAAGAGACCCAGTACTTC,CSARDEASKETQYF
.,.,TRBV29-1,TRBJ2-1,TGCAGCGTTGAAGAGGGTCAGGGTGAGCAGTTCTTC,CSVEEGQGEQFF
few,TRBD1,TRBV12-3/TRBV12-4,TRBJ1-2,TGTGCCAGCAGGACAGGGTATGGCCGTTCTTATGGCTACACCTTC,CASRTGYGRSYGYTF
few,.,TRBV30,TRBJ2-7,TGTGCCTGGAGTGACAGGTCCCACGAGCAGTACTTC,CAWSDRSHEQYF
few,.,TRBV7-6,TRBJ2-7,TGTGCCAGCAGCTTAGTCGTTCCTAGCGCTAGCTCCTACGAGCAGTACTTC,CASSLVVPSASSYEQYF
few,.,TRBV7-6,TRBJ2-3,TGTGCCAGCAGCTCCCTCGGGCCTCAAGATACGCAGTATTTT,CASSSLGPQDTQYF
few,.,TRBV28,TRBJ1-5,TGTGCCAGCAACTCCGGGCCAAGATTAGATAGGAATCAGCCCCAGCATTTT,CASNSGPRLDRNQPQHF
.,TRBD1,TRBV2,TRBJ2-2,TGTGCCAGTCGGACCGGGACAGGGAACACCGGGGAGCTGTTTTTT,CASRTGTGNTGELFF
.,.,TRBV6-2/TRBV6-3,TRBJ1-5,TGTGCCAGCAGTTATGGCGGTAGGGAGACCGAGCCCCAGCATTTT,CASSYGGRETEPQHF
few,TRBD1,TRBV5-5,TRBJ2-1,TGTGCCAGCAGCTTGCGGGGACAGGGCCCCTACAATGAGCAGTTCTTC,CASSLRGQGPYNEQFF
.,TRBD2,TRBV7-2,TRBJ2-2,TGTGCCAGCAGCTCCACTAGCGGGGTCGCCGGGGAGCTGTTTTTT,CASSSTSGVAGELFF
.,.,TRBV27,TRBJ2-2,TGTGCCAGCCGGACATTCGGGACCGGGGAGCTGTTTTTT,CASRTFGTGELFF
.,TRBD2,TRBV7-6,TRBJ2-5,TGTGCCAGCAGCTTCAAGGGACTAGCGGGACTCCAAGAGACCCAGTACTTC,CASSFKGLAGLQETQYF
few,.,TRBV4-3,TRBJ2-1,TGCGCCAGCAGCCAAGATTCCCCCCCTAGCAGCAACAATGAGCAGTTCTTC,CASSQDSPPSSNNEQFF
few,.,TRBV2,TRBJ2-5,TGTGCCAGCAGTGAAGGGAGCGAGACCCAGTACTTC,CASSEGSETQYF
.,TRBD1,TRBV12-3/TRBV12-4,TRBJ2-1,TGTGCCAGCAGCCCCCCGGGACAGGGGTTTTATGAGCAGTTCTTC,CASSPPGQGFYEQFF
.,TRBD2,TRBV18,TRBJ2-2,TGTGCCAGCTCCCAGAGCGGGGCCACCGGGGAGCTGTTTTTT,CASSQSGATGELFF
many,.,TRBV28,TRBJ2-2,TGTGCCAGCAGGGTCAGAGGTCGGTTGCGTTACACCGGGGAGCTGTTTTTT,CASRVRGRLRYTGELFF
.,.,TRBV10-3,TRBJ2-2,TGTGCCATCAGTGAGAGAGGGGCGAACACCGGGGAGCTGTTTTTT,CAISERGANTGELFF
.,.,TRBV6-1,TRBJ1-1,TGTGCCAGCAGCCTAGGGAGCCCTGAAGCTTTCTTT,CASSLGSPEAFF
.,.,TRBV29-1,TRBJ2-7,TGCAGCGTTGCCAGTTCCTACGAGCAGTACTTC,CSVASSYEQYF
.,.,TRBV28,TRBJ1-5,TGTGCCAGCGTCGGCAGGGGCAATCAGCCCCAGCATTTT,CASVGRGNQPQHF
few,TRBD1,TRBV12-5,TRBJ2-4,TGTGCTAGTGGTTCCACACAGGGGGCTGGAAACATTCAGTACTTC,CASGSTQGAGNIQYF
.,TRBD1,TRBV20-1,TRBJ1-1,TGCAGTGCTAGAGATAGGACAGGCACTGAAGCTTTCTTT,CSARDRTGTEAFF
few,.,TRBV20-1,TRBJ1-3,TGCAGTTCTCGAGACAGCGGAAACACCATATATTTT,CSSRDSGNTIYF
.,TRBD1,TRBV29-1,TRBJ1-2,TGCAGCGTTCTGACAGGGGGGGACTATGGCTACACCTTC,CSVLTGGDYGYTF
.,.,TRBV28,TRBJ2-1,TGTGCCAGCCGTACGGCCGCGGGCAATGAGCAGTTCTTC,CASRTAAGNEQFF
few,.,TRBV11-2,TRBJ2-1,TGTGCCAGCAGCTTAGATTTTGAGGCGAGCTCCTACAATGAGCAGTTCTTC,CASSLDFEASSYNEQFF
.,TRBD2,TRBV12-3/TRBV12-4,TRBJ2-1,TGTGCCAGCAGTTTATTGCTAGCGGGGGGGCGTTACAATGAGCAGTTCTTC,CASSLLLAGGRYNEQFF
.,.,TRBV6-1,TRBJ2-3,TGTGCCAGCAGTGAATCCACAATTTTCGTCGGTACGCAGTATTTT,CASSESTIFVGTQYF
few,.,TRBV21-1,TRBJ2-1,TGTGCCACCTCGGACAACTCCTACAATGAGCAGTTCTTC,CATSDNSYNEQFF
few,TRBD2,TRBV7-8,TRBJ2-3,TGTGCCAGCAGGACTTCACTAGCGGGATTCACAGATACGCAGTATTTT,CASRTSLAGFTDTQYF
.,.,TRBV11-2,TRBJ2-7,TGTGCCAGCAGCGGATGGGACAATCGAGGTTCCCACGAGCAGTACTTC,CASSGWDNRGSHEQYF
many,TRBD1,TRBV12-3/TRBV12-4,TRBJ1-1,TGTGCCAGCACCGACTCGGACAGGCCGAACACTGAAGCTTTCTTT,CASTDSDRPNTEAFF
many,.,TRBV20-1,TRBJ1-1,TGCAGTGCTAGTAAGGGGGGTTGGCGGATGAACACTGAAGCTTTCTTT,CSASKGGWRMNTEAFF
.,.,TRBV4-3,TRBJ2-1,TGCGCCAGCAGCCAAGATAATCGGCAGGGCCCTTACAATGAGCAGTTCTTC,CASSQDNRQGPYNEQFF
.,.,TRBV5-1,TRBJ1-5,TGCGCCAGCAGCTTCGGGACCGGGCGCAATCAGCCCCAGCATTTT,CASSFGTGRNQPQHF